This T cell receptor beta chain is from a study of cytomegalovirus exposure and HLA in healthy donors (dated by TCRdb to 2015 to 2018). Describing the broader study: In an earlier analysis of roughly 590 of the donors, less than 350 Gb of sequence data and 90 million to 120 million unique TCR beta sequences from approximately 180 million T cells were reported. An early release covering 500 to 750 HLA-typed donors comprised roughly 300 gigabases of sequencing data and about 90 million unique TCR sequences. Among the roughly 370 genotyped donors, under 90% belonged to the genetic ancestry cluster associated with self-reported Caucasian donors. The study aimed to test whether cataloging public T cell receptors could reveal signatures of past pathogen exposure. The T cell repertoires of several hundred subjects were profiled by immunosequencing and related to cytomegalovirus serostatus. In addition to the first cohort of 666 subjects, a separate validation cohort of 120 different subjects was used. To predict cytomegalovirus infection status, the study brought together high-throughput TCR immunosequencing, statistical association of individual TCRs with disease status, and machine learning. In a later analysis, previously published TCR beta repertoires from about 670 donors were re-analyzed and high-resolution HLA genotyping was added so that TCR occurrence patterns could be studied. Rather than drawing on any new phenotypic data, the later analysis identified candidate immune exposures from TCR beta sequences and the way those sequences occurred across donors. In an earlier analysis of several hundred of the donors, high-throughput TCR beta sequencing was used to judge whether each TCR beta V gene segment behaved as functional or pseudogenic. Alongside the repertoire data, information on donor age, sex, ethnicity and CMV serostatus was compiled. Genome-wide SNP genotypes for about 60% of the roughly 670 donors were used in a later genetic analysis, which treated that subset as a discovery cohort. Every discovery cohort repertoire had been produced on one sequencing platform. Both class I and class II loci were covered by HLA typing, at four-digit resolution. Typing coverage differed by locus: A, B, C, DRB1 and DQB1 were typed in roughly 620-630 donors, DQA1 in about 510, DPA1 in approximately 610, and DPB1 in 450 to 490. Five DR-DQ haplotypes were treated as single units for association and clustering because of strong linkage in the cohort. Across roughly 420 genotyped donors of the cohort, an average of 235,054 unique TCR beta nucleotide sequences per donor were sequenced, and roughly 17% of those sequences were non-productive.

Trimming takes 11 bases from V and 2 bases from J, and the germline ends sit 13 bases apart. CDR1 is given as LNHDA and CDR2 as SQIVND, both from the germline V gene (reference sequence). Its CDR3 holds 13 amino acids, cysteine through phenylalanine. Kept here is only the CDR3 DNA, which spans 39 bases and is read in frame from base 1. The full study reports these points: Approximately 16 rarely observed V segments, including chromosome 9 orphons, were excluded from the earlier analysis of almost 600 of the donors because counts were too low. The study listed over 150 TCR beta chains as associated with cytomegalovirus. The authors suggested that the approach could potentially be generalized to other disease states and immunological phenotypes. Because HLA typing was unavailable for some donors at each locus, only the typed subset was used in association tests. In a later analysis, HLA-associated TCR beta chains were found to be more clonally expanded and to have lower generation probabilities than equally common non-associated chains. In vitro tests confirmed that a few of the cytomegalovirus-associated TCR beta chains recognize cytomegalovirus antigens. Linkage disequilibrium might explain the correlated functional status among segregating V segments, but an unknown experimental factor could not be ruled out. A cluster of highly shared sequence variants was judged likely to be a technical artifact of the sequencing pipeline. Broadly in line with IMGT annotations, most TCR beta V segments showed up in productive rearrangements about 87% or about 30% of the time in an earlier analysis of around 600 of the donors. Strong co-occurrence of HLA alleles, especially DR and DQ, made assigning TCR associations to individual alleles difficult. Some IMGT-functional V segments, including TRBV6-2 and TRBV6-3, could not be distinguished by the 87-base-pair reads and were therefore excluded. In a later genetic analysis, a missense DCLRE1C variant was associated with V-gene and J-gene trimming of TCR beta chains, and the association was replicated in an independent cohort. A later analysis found that most CMV-associated TCR beta chains appeared HLA-restricted, with HLA associations seemingly driven largely by CMV exposure. Sequencing depth was assumed to be roughly uniform across donors in the presence/absence analyses, though that assumption may not hold. A later analysis found that TCR association rates varied across HLA loci, with DRB1 alleles showing the most associated TCRs and HLA-C alleles the fewest. In a later analysis, several top co-occurrence clusters were reported to appear linked to parvovirus B19, influenza, CMV and Epstein-Barr virus. Across donors, most TCR sequences were observed very rarely, whereas some public TCRs were present in many individuals. The classifier was reported to diagnose cytomegalovirus status with high specificity and sensitivity in both the original and validation cohorts. The cohort was sequenced for TCR beta chains only, and without alpha or paired-chain data the features that could be detected were limited. A further reported finding was that TCR beta sequences accurately predicted the HLA-A and HLA-B alleles for most subjects in the first cohort. CMV serostatus was the only immune exposure information available for the cohort. Compared with the roughly 700-donor mean, donors in an Asian-associated ancestry cluster had fewer N-insertions in productive TCRs, according to a later genetic analysis. Specific HLA alleles were associated with some 15,000 TCR beta sequences at a false discovery rate of 0.05 in a later analysis.

The library was obtained by the immunoSEQ multiplex PCR assay. The multiplex PCR relied on a mix of 60 forward primers for TCR Vbeta segments and 13 reverse primers for TCR Jbeta segments. A multiplex PCR assay on genomic DNA amplified the CDR3 region of rearranged TCR beta genes. On the Illumina HiSeq System, the amplified TCR beta libraries were sequenced as 87-base-pair reads. The authors processed their data as follows. A later analysis counted tens of millions of unique TCR beta chains across the approximately 700 repertoires, and 10 million to 11 million of these chains were shared by at least two donors. A nearest-neighbor algorithm error-corrected the raw reads and collapsed the reads into unique sequences, merging closely related sequences to remove PCR and sequencing errors. To assign V, D and J gene segments, CDR3 sequences were aligned to IMGT reference sequences. Each retained sequence needed at least a six-nucleotide match to both a V gene segment and a J gene segment. Rearrangements were classified as productive when the CDR3 lacked stop codons and remained in frame with V and J, and all other rearrangements were classified as non-productive. Following IMGT convention, CDR3 was defined as the stretch from the second conserved V-encoded cysteine to the conserved J-encoded phenylalanine. In an earlier analysis of approximately 590 of the donors, sequences lacking an unambiguous match to a single V gene segment were excluded. An earlier analysis of around 600 of the donors classified V segments as functional when productive rearrangements were above 56.7% and as segregating when the standard deviation between donors was above 5%. A statistical classification framework was developed to diagnose cytomegalovirus status using the catalog of TCR beta chain sequences. A later analysis assigned V and J genes by comparing TCR nucleotide sequences with IMGT/GENE-DB human TR gene sequences. Using the TCRdist pipeline, a later analysis assigned CDR3 sequences along with most-parsimonious VDJ recombination scenarios. In a later analysis, each TCR beta chain was defined by its CDR3 amino acid sequence together with its V-gene family, and reads without a unique V-gene family were excluded. In a later analysis, fewer than 600 highly shared, low-generation-probability nucleotide sequences were removed to address suspected cross-contamination and a sequencing artifact. In a later analysis, a clonal expansion index was calculated for each public chain from normalized within-repertoire ranks of inferred template counts. In a later analysis, generation probabilities were computed using a VDJ recombination model fitted to out-of-frame rearrangements, and the results were checked against IGoR. In a later analysis, hypergeometric tests were used to score TCR-TCR, TCR-HLA and TCR-CMV co-occurrence, with a repertoire-size bias correction applied to TCR pairs. To estimate false discovery rates, a later analysis permuted the HLA or CMV assignments 20 times. In a later analysis, co-occurring TCRs were grouped using DBSCAN, with TCRdist sequence similarity added in when clustering inside HLA-allele-positive subsets. Co-occurrence clustering excluded repertoires with fewer than 30,000 or more than 120,000 public chains, plus five with anomalous nucleotide sharing. Drawn from immuneACCESS, this table holds only the in-frame rearrangements with V and J called that TCRdb kept. Clones are partly lost; checked studies trace under half to an unresolved V gene and leave the rest unexplained. V and J calls and clone size are given by that table; D and trimming were obtained from the DNA. This sample lists a few hundred thousand clones; over 65% were detected once. The top ten clonotypes cover roughly 15% of the sample.

In total, approximately 700 healthy bone marrow donors made up the cohort. Cohort members were all nominally healthy when sampled, although unrecorded immune exposures were likely present. The donor tested CMV seronegative, placing the donor among the 352 seronegative members of the cohort. Each donor provided a peripheral blood sample, and peripheral blood mononuclear cells were used for TCR beta sequencing. Genomic DNA extraction from the blood cell samples was performed with the Qiagen DNeasy Blood Extraction Kit. This clone was seen a few times. Its antigen remains unidentified. No base qualities exist here, and no much larger clone lies one base off it.

The source material was PBMCs. This receptor was taken from a man aged 35-49 years in good health and CMV-seronegative. The sequence joins TRBV19 to TRBJ1-5; no confident D gene assignment can be made. In nucleotide form, the sequence is TGTGCCGGTGGAGTAAGCGGCAATCAGCCCCAGCATTTT. This translates into CAGGVSGNQPQHF. With all but the CDR3 taken from the reference TRBV19 and TRBJ1-5 genes, the full variable domain is: DGGITQSPKYLFRKEGQNVTLSCEQNLNHDAMYWYRQDPGQGLRLIYYSQIVNDFQKGDIAEGYSVSREKKESFPLTVTSAQKNPTAFYLCAGGVSGNQPQHFGDGTRLSIL.